This TCR beta chain is from a study of regulatory T cells in long-lasting Graves disease. CDR3-region Arm-PCR and iRepertoire HTBI primers produced the TCR beta libraries. TCRdb called the multiplex PCR reads again in MiXCR, with one record for every CDR3 protein. The data contain about 220,000 distinct CDR3 sequences, roughly 20% of them singletons. Time point indicated: newly diagnosed GD, antithyroid drugs for less than 3 months. The TCR library was made from RNA extracted from PBMCs. The CDR3 loop spans 13 amino acids. The V gene's germline CDR1 is SGHTA and CDR2 FQGNSA. Trimming pared 7 bases from V and 6 bases from J, leaving 15 bases between. The sample also formed part of further work on T cells in Graves' hyperthyroidism and ophthalmopathy.

The receptor comes from a woman aged 25 to 39 with Graves disease. This chain uses TRBV7-2 with TRBJ1-2; tentatively, D is TRBD1 (6 bases). The sample was peripheral blood mononuclear cells (PBMCs), taken at new diagnosis, from a patient treated with antithyroid drugs. Here the CDR3 DNA reads TGTGCCAGCATCGAGGGGGTAGAAGATGGCTACACCTTC. It translates to CASIEGVEDGYTF.